This T cell receptor (beta chain) derives from a study of blood T cells in healthy people across ages. The CDR3 contains 16 residues. Germline CDR1 DFQATT, CDR2 SNEGSKA (reference sequence). Trimming cost V 1 base and J 5 bases; bases outside gene matches: 12. Primers used in a second PCR of about 6 to 11 cycles were a sample-barcoded 5' primer and a J-beta primer mix. Each CDR3 protein gets one entry after TCRdb re-called the 5' RACE reads with MiXCR. The sample lists about 1,500,000 distinct CDR3 sequences, 42% occurring once. The specimen sequenced was blood. The source is a woman under 30 in good health. The chain links TRBV20-1 to TRBJ2-5; 8 bases fit TRBD2. CDR3 loop: CSARGAGGGPWETQYF. CDR3 sequence (DNA): TGCAGTGCTAGAGGGGCCGGCGGGGGGCCGTGGGAGACCCAGTACTTC.